These 15 T cell receptor beta chains share one sample of origin, sequenced in a study of CD8 T cells in Susac syndrome. RNA was extracted with the RNeasy kit, and a quantity of roughly 0.5 to 1 ug was reverse transcribed using random hexamers. TCRdb recomputed calls from the immunoSEQ multiplex PCR reads with MiXCR, one row per CDR3 protein. This table holds a few hundred thousand distinct CDR3 sequences, roughly 81% found once. The sample taken for sequencing was CD8+ T cells from PBMCs. The receptor source for this set is a human donor with multiple sclerosis.

This clonotype was counted only a few times. This chain uses TRBV7-9 with TRBJ2-7; no reliable D call. Trimming removed 4 bases at V and 5 bases at J, with 9 bases between. Germline assignment: CDR1 SEHNR and CDR2 FQNEAQ (reference sequence). The CDR3 has 12 residues. In DNA form, the CDR3 reads TGTGCCAGCAGCTCCATCGGCCACGAGCAGTACTTC. Translating gives CASSSIGHEQYF.

The chain couples TRBV9 to TRBJ2-1; 10 bases map to TRBD2. Germline V gene lookup returns CDR1 SGDLS and CDR2 YYNGEE. With V trimmed by 3 bases and J by 5 bases, 17 bases remained unmatched. The length of the CDR3 is 19 residues. CDR3 residues: CASSGGLGSGLAGDNEQFF. Written as DNA, the CDR3 is TGTGCCAGCAGCGGCGGACTGGGATCGGGGCTAGCGGGGGACAATGAGCAGTTCTTC.

The chain combines TRBV6-5 with TRBJ2-7; no clear D gene. The V gene lost 2 bases and the J gene lost 2 bases, with 10 bases spanning the gap. The germline gives CDR1 MNHEY, CDR2 SVGAGI. The CDR3 runs 14 residues. CDR3 sequence reads: CASSYGEVPYEQYF. The CDR3 bases are TGTGCCAGCAGTTACGGAGAGGTCCCCTACGAGCAGTACTTC.

The chain recombines TRBV15 with TRBJ2-1; D unclear. The CDR3 loop spans 13 amino acids. The germline gives CDR1 LNHNV, CDR2 YYDKDF (reference sequence). V shed 5 bases and J shed 3 bases, with 8 bases lying between them. CDR3 sequence reads: CATSVTVYNEQFF. The CDR3 DNA reads as TGTGCCACCAGCGTCACAGTCTACAATGAGCAGTTCTTC. The full variable domain, in which reference TRBV15 and TRBJ2-1 provide the parts outside the CDR3, is DAMVIQNPRYQVTQFGKPVTLSCSQTLNHNVMYWYQQKSSQAPKLLFHYYDKDFNNEADTPDNFQSRRPNTSFCFLDIRSPGLGDTAMYLCATSVTVYNEQFFGPGTRLTVL.

This clonotype appeared once. The chain joins TRBV5-1 to TRBJ2-2; D is possibly TRBD1 or TRBD2 (5 bases each). Looked up from germline, CDR1 is SGHRS and CDR2 is YFSETQ. The V and J ends lost 9 bases and 4 bases respectively, with 16 bases between them. The CDR3 runs 14 residues. Here the CDR3 DNA reads TGCGCCACCAATGCCTGGGGGATCACCGGGGAGCTGTTTTTT. Protein sequence: CATNAWGITGELFF.

The chain joins TRBV20-1 to TRBJ1-1; the D is unclear. CDR3 length: 14 amino acids. Germline CDR1 is DFQATT and CDR2 is SNEGSKA (reference sequence). Trimming pared 5 bases from V and 1 base from J, leaving 14 bases between. CDR3 sequence (DNA): TGCAGTGCTTCACCCCGGGAGGGGAACACTGAAGCTTTCTTT. It codes for CSASPREGNTEAFF.

The chain links TRBV7-6 to TRBJ2-1; D gene uncertain. There are 13 residues in the CDR3. Germline V gene data show CDR1 as SGHVS and CDR2 as FNYEAQ. The V gene lost 0 bases and the J gene lost 6 bases, with 6 bases spanning the gap. CDR3 in amino acids: CASSLAGFNEQFF. The CDR3 region has the DNA TGTGCCAGCAGCTTAGCTGGTTTCAATGAGCAGTTCTTC.

The table lists this clonotype with a count of one. This sequence joins TRBV3-1 and TRBJ1-2; TRBD1 agrees at 7 bases. V gave up 1 base and J gave up 7 bases; unmatched junction bases: 9. The CDR3 has 15 residues. The germline V gene encodes CDR1 LGHDT and CDR2 YNNKEL (reference sequence). The CDR3 nucleotides read TGTGCCAGCAGCCAAGCTAACAGGGGAGCTAGTGGCTACACCTTC. It translates to CASSQANRGASGYTF.

This clonotype was found once. The CDR3, as DNA: TGTGCCAGCAGCTTCGGGGGGTGGAACGAGACCCAGTACTTC. Protein sequence: CASSFGGWNETQYF. The chain has TRBV5-6 and TRBJ2-5; TRBD2 matches at 7 bases. There are 14 residues in the CDR3. Trimming removed 2 bases from V and 5 bases from J; junction bases left unmatched: 6. The germline V gene encodes CDR1 SGHDT and CDR2 YYEEEE.

The rearrangement joins TRBV27 to TRBJ2-1; 8 bases are shared with TRBD2. The CDR3 consists of 14 residues. CDR1 and CDR2 (germline): MNHEY, SMNVEV (reference sequence). The V segment lost 3 bases and the J segment 10 bases; nucleotides outside the gene matches: 8. Here the CDR3 reads CASSFSGDLREQFF. Here the CDR3 DNA reads TGTGCCAGCAGTTTTAGCGGGGACCTTCGGGAGCAGTTCTTC.

This clonotype was counted a single time. This sequence joins TRBV13 and TRBJ1-3, with no clear D. CDR1 is PRHDT, CDR2 FYEKMQ, per germline (reference sequence). V was cut by 5 bases and J by 4 bases, with 15 bases left in between. CDR3 length: 15 amino acids. This chain's CDR3 is CASSRGLIRGNTIYF. The CDR3, as DNA: TGTGCCAGCAGCCGCGGACTAATCAGGGGAAACACCATATATTTT. Drawing the rest from reference TRBV13 and TRBJ1-3, the complete variable domain is AAGVIQSPRHLIKEKRETATLKCYPIPRHDTVYWYQQGPGQDPQFLISFYEKMQSDKGSIPDRFSAQQFSDYHSELNMSSLELGDSALYFCASSRGLIRGNTIYFGEGSWLTVV.

The V and J genes are TRBV18 and TRBJ1-1, with D unresolved. Between the trimmed V and J ends, which lost 2 bases and 4 bases, there was a span of 8 bases. The CDR3 covers 13 residues. Per the germline V gene, CDR1 is KGHSH and CDR2 is LQKENI. CDR3 region: CASSPGSGTEAFF. In nucleotides, the CDR3 is TGTGCCAGCTCACCAGGGAGTGGCACTGAAGCTTTCTTT.

In nucleotides, the CDR3 is TGCGCCAGCAGCCCCCAGTTGGGGGTAGATACGCAGTATTTT. Its translation is CASSPQLGVDTQYF. The chain links TRBV5-1 to TRBJ2-3; D may be TRBD1 or TRBD2 (5 bases each). V was cut by 4 bases and J by 5 bases, with 14 bases left in between. Germline V lookup: CDR1 SGHRS, CDR2 YFSETQ. CDR3 length equals 14 residues. Supplemented by reference TRBV5-1 and TRBJ2-3, the full variable domain reads KAGVTQTPRYLIKTRGQQVTLSCSPISGHRSVSWYQQTPGQGLQFLFEYFSETQRNKGNFPGRFSGRQFSNSRSEMNVSTLELGDSALYLCASSPQLGVDTQYFGPGTRLTVL.

The chain joins TRBV28 to TRBJ2-7; no clear D. There are 14 residues in the CDR3. Germline-derived CDR1 and CDR2 are MDHEN and SYDVKM. Trimming removed 8 bases at V and 1 base at J, with 15 bases between. The CDR3 DNA reads as TGTGCCAGCGCCAGGCCTGACACTTCCTACGAGCAGTACTTC. Encoded protein: CASARPDTSYEQYF.

The J gene is TRBJ2-7, the V gene TRBV27; D might be TRBD1 (6 bases). The CDR3 extends over 15 amino acids. Trimming removed 3 bases at V and 2 bases at J, with 14 bases between. Looked up from germline, CDR1 is MNHEY and CDR2 is SMNVEV (reference sequence). The CDR3 coding sequence is TGTGCCAGCAGTTTTGACGCCAGGGGCCCCTACGAGCAGTACTTC. Its protein is CASSFDARGPYEQYF.